What follows are 9 T cell receptor beta chains derived from one specimen sequenced in a study of regulatory T cells in long-lasting Graves disease. Arm-PCR of CDR3 regions with iRepertoire HTBI primers generated TCR beta libraries. TCRdb independently ran MiXCR on the multiplex PCR reads; one entry per CDR3 protein. This table has roughly 440,000 distinct CDR3 sequences, about 17% appearing once. Indicated time point: newly diagnosed GD, antithyroid drugs for less than 3 months. Preparation of the TCR library used RNA extracted from PBMCs. These same records also appear under a second study, on T cells in Graves' hyperthyroidism and ophthalmopathy.

This specimen consisted of peripheral blood mononuclear cells (PBMCs), obtained at new diagnosis, from a patient treated with antithyroid drugs. The receptors derive from a young woman with Graves disease.

There are a few counts of this clonotype. This chain links TRBV7-3 with TRBJ2-3; maybe TRBD2 (5 bases). Per the germline V gene, CDR1 is SGHTA and CDR2 is FQGTGA. The CDR3 runs to 14 residues. V lost 4 bases, J lost 0 bases, and 8 bases lay in between. CDR3 bases: TGTGCCAGCAGCTGGGCGGGCAGCACAGATACGCAGTATTTT. Translating gives CASSWAGSTDTQYF.

The genes are TRBV6-5 and TRBJ2-2; D tentatively fits TRBD1 or TRBD2 (5 bases each). V dropped 4 bases and J dropped 9 bases, with 12 bases sitting between them. CDR1 MNHEY and CDR2 SVGAGI come from the germline V gene. The CDR3 contains 13 residues. DNA of the CDR3: TGTGCCAGCAGTTCGGCAGGGAGCCGGGAGCTGTTTTTT. It codes for CASSSAGSRELFF.

This clonotype was detected only a few times. DNA for the CDR3: TGTGCCAGCAGCTCTATCCAGGGCCCTTACAATGAGCAGTTCTTC. This codes for CASSSIQGPYNEQFF. V gene TRBV7-9 combines with J gene TRBJ2-1, with TRBD1 as a possible D gene (5 bases). Germline V CDR1 and CDR2: SEHNR, FQNEAQ (reference sequence). This CDR3 region has 15 residues. Trimming took 4 bases from V and 4 from J, leaving 14 bases between them.

In regard to this clonotype: This sequence may be a read error, since a much larger clone differs from it by one base. As the CDR3 is not closed by the conserved phenylalanine or tryptophan, this likely results from a read error. This chain links TRBV6-2 or TRBV6-3 with TRBJ1-4, with TRBD1 identical over 7 bases. Unmatched junction bases numbered 9, after V lost 7 bases and J lost 7 bases. Germline CDR1 MNHEY, CDR2 SVGEGT. This CDR3 is built from 14 residues. CDR3 bases: TGTGCCAGCACCCAAGACAGGGAGGGTGAAAAACTGTTTCTT. Protein sequence: CASTQDREGEKLFL.

There are a few counts of this clonotype. The CDR3 is CAIEKQGVSGYTF. In DNA, the CDR3 is TGTGCCATCGAGAAACAGGGTGTAAGTGGCTACACCTTC. The gene calls are TRBV10-3 and TRBJ1-2, with D maybe TRBD1 (6 bases). The V and J ends lost 8 bases and 7 bases respectively, with 17 bases between them. In germline, CDR1 is ENHRY, CDR2 SYGVKD. The CDR3 sequence is 13 residues long.

This clonotype was detected a few times. The V and J genes are TRBV3-1 and TRBJ1-6; D gene uncertain. The CDR3 has 12 residues. With 5 bases removed from V and 9 bases from J, the gap between germline ends came to 8 bases. Germline CDR1 is LGHDT and CDR2 is YNNKEL (reference sequence). The CDR3: CASSNQPSPLHF. The DNA for the CDR3 is TGTGCCAGCAGCAATCAGCCTTCACCCCTCCACTTT.

The table lists this clonotype with a few counts. The rearrangement uses TRBV28 and TRBJ2-5; TRBD1 agrees at 7 bases. There are 13 residues in the CDR3. CDR1 and CDR2 from the germline V gene are MDHEN and SYDVKM. After removal of 3 bases from V and 8 bases from J, the junction contained 6 bases not matched to a gene. Here the CDR3 reads CASSLRGHVTQYF. CDR3 bases: TGTGCCAGCAGTTTGAGGGGGCACGTAACCCAGTACTTC.

This clonotype appeared a few times. The genes are TRBV20-1 and TRBJ2-6; tentatively, D is TRBD1 or TRBD2 (5 bases each). Trimming removed 4 bases at V and 0 bases at J, with 10 bases between. CDR1 and CDR2 (germline): DFQATT, SNEGSKA (reference sequence). The CDR3 extends over 15 amino acids. This CDR3 is CSATTGLSGANVLTF. CDR3 DNA: TGCAGTGCTACAACAGGACTCTCTGGGGCCAACGTCCTGACTTTC.

There are a few counts of this clonotype. It may be a read error: a sequence one base away is much more abundant. The chain employs TRBV11-2 and TRBJ2-7; 11 nucleotides agree with TRBD1. Trimming cost V 5 bases and J 7 bases; bases outside gene matches: 7. The germline V gene encodes CDR1 SGHAT and CDR2 FQNNGV. This CDR3 has 14 amino acids. CDR3 loop: CASSLGQGAEEQYF. CDR3 DNA sequence: TGTGCCAGCAGCCTTGGACAGGGGGCGGAGGAGCAGTACTTC.